What follows are 23 T cell receptor beta chains derived from one specimen sequenced in a study of OX40 agonist ivuxolimab in advanced cancers. The library was generated by the immunoSEQ multiplex PCR assay. As stored in TCRdb, this immuneACCESS dataset retains in-frame rearrangements with V and J assigned. A fraction of the clones does not appear; measured against another copy, unresolved V genes explain less than half of the discrepancy, and the remainder lacks a known reason. The sample table lists 55,000 to 90,000 clones, 88% of them with a count of one. The ten largest clones take up approximately 0.86% of the sample. This specimen consisted of CD4+ or CD8+ T cells sorted from blood, obtained in a trial of the OX40 agonist ivuxolimab. These receptors all come from an adult with an advanced solid tumor such as melanoma, head and neck, liver or kidney cancer.

The rearrangement joins TRBV9 to TRBJ1-4, with 10 bases identical to TRBD1. The CDR3 covers 15 residues. Germline V gene data show CDR1 as SGDLS and CDR2 as YYNGEE. V shed 4 bases and J 11 bases; nucleotides not matched to a gene: 11. CDR3 coding DNA: TGTGCCAGCAGCCCACATGGACAGGGGGGGGAGAAACTGTTTTTT. Translated, it gives CASSPHGQGGEKLFF.

The chain joins TRBV10-3 to TRBJ1-5; D is unresolved. The germline CDR1 and CDR2 sequences are ENHRY and SYGVKD. CDR3 length: 12 residues. V shed 4 bases and J shed 5 bases, with 6 bases lying between them. The CDR3 region has the DNA TGTGCCATCAGTGCCGGGGATCAGCCCCAGCATTTT. This gives the protein CAISAGDQPQHF.

The chain carries TRBV6-5 and TRBJ1-5; 10 positions match TRBD1. Germline CDR1 reads MNHEY; CDR2 reads SVGAGI. The CDR3 runs to 15 residues. V lost 5 bases and J lost 5; bases outside the gene matches: 6. In nucleotides, the CDR3 is TGTGCCAGCAGTGTAACTGGGACAGGGGATCAGCCCCAGCATTTT. Encoded protein: CASSVTGTGDQPQHF.

CDR3 nucleotides: TGTGCCAGCAGCCCCTTGGCGACTAGCGGGAGCCCCGCGAACACCGGGGAGCTGTTTTTT. It encodes CASSPLATSGSPANTGELFF. The rearrangement uses TRBV28 and TRBJ2-2, with TRBD2 identical over 12 bases. CDR1 and CDR2 (germline): MDHEN, SYDVKM. The ends lost 6 bases at V and 0 bases at J; junction bases unmatched: 14. The CDR3 is 20 amino acids.

Worth noting for this clone: At one of its ends the junction is not consistent with the germline gene, which may arise from a read error. The chain joins TRBV7-6 to TRBJ2-2; weak D call: TRBD1 (6 bases). The CDR3 runs to 15 residues. Germline CDR1 SGHVS, CDR2 FNYEAQ. The CDR3 sequence is CASSIAGANTGELFF. DNA of the CDR3: TGTGCCAGCAGCATAGCAGGGGCGAACACCGGGGAGCTGTTTTTT.

The chain employs TRBV7-2 and TRBJ1-1; D is undetermined. The V gene's germline CDR1 is SGHTA and CDR2 FQGNSA. The CDR3 is made up of 13 amino acids. Trimming pared 7 bases from V and 6 bases from J, leaving 15 bases between. The CDR3 DNA sequence: TGTGCCAGCAAGGGATTACTGGTGCCTGAAGCTTTCTTT. Encoded protein: CASKGLLVPEAFF. The full variable domain, with the rest looked up from reference TRBV7-2 and TRBJ1-1, is GAGVSQSPSNKVTEKGKDVELRCDPISGHTALYWYRQSLGQGLEFLIYFQGNSAPDKSGLPSDRFSAERTGGSVSTLTIQRTQQEDSAVYLCASKGLLVPEAFFGQGTRLTVV.

This chain connects TRBV6-5 to TRBJ1-1, with D possibly matching TRBD1 (5 bases). Per germline, CDR1 MNHEY and CDR2 SVGAGI. This CDR3 is built from 11 residues. Between the trimmed V and J ends, which lost 6 bases and 9 bases, there was a span of 11 bases. The CDR3 nucleotides read TGTGCCAGCAGGGACACAATTAAAGCTTTCTTT. It encodes CASRDTIKAFF.

V is TRBV4-3 and J is TRBJ2-6; TRBD1 matches at 10 bases. Germline loops: CDR1 LGHNA, CDR2 YSLEER. The length of the CDR3 is 19 residues. Trimming removed 3 bases from V and 0 bases from J; junction bases left unmatched: 8. CDR3 nucleotides: TGCGCCAGCAGCCAGGCCCGGACAGGGGGATTCTCTGGGGCCAACGTCCTGACTTTC. Protein product: CASSQARTGGFSGANVLTF.

J is TRBJ2-3 and V is TRBV10-3; 10 bases line up with TRBD2. CDR1 and CDR2 from the germline V gene are ENHRY and SYGVKD. Trimming at V came to 5 bases and at J to 3 bases, leaving 2 bases not matched to a gene. The CDR3 is 14 amino acids. DNA of the CDR3: TGTGCCATCAGTAGTAGCGGGGGGACAGATACGCAGTATTTT. Translated: CAISSSGGTDTQYF.

The chain joins TRBV4-3 to TRBJ1-2; D call uncertain. There are 14 residues in the CDR3. The germline CDR1 and CDR2 sequences are LGHNA and YSLEER. Trimming took off 3 bases at V and 2 bases at J, with 10 bases between the two ends. The CDR3 is CASSHSELNYGYTF. CDR3 sequence (DNA): TGCGCCAGCAGCCATTCTGAGCTCAACTATGGCTACACCTTC.

The V and J genes are TRBV19 and TRBJ2-3; D call uncertain. Germline-derived CDR1 and CDR2 are LNHDA and SQIVND (reference sequence). Trimming stripped 6 bases from V and 3 bases from J, with 10 bases between. The CDR3 loop spans 13 amino acids. For the CDR3, the DNA is TGTGCCAGTAGCTATCGGCCAACAGATACGCAGTATTTT. This sequence encodes CASSYRPTDTQYF.

This chain joins TRBV29-1 and TRBJ2-7; D uncertain. Germline CDR1 is SQVTM and CDR2 is ANQGSEA. The CDR3 loop spans 12 amino acids. V was pared by 5 bases and J by 5 bases, with 13 bases between. The CDR3 here is CSVNDPFDEQYF. The DNA for the CDR3 is TGCAGCGTTAATGACCCGTTCGACGAGCAGTACTTC.

The chain uses TRBV6-6 and TRBJ2-2; D is ambiguous. V gave up 4 bases and J gave up 7 bases, with 10 bases separating them. The CDR3 totals 13 residues. Per germline, CDR1 MNHNY and CDR2 SVGAGI (reference sequence). This CDR3 reads CASSSSYRGELFF. In DNA form, the CDR3 reads TGTGCCAGCAGTTCCTCGTATCGCGGGGAGCTGTTTTTT.

This clone showed up just a few times. The rearrangement joins TRBV5-1 to TRBJ1-4; a weak D match, TRBD1 (5 bases). The germline V gene has CDR1 SGHRS and CDR2 YFSETQ. Trimming removed 0 bases at V and 5 bases at J, with 14 bases between. The CDR3 is 16 amino acids. In nucleotides, the CDR3 is TGCGCCAGCAGCTTGGTGTCCGGCTGGGGGAATGAAAAACTGTTTTTT. Its translation: CASSLVSGWGNEKLFF.

This clone showed up just once. V usage is TRBV28 and J usage is TRBJ1-5, with a tentative D call TRBD1 (6 bases). The length of the CDR3 is 15 residues. Germline lookup yields CDR1 MDHEN and CDR2 SYDVKM. The V end lost 5 bases, the J end lost 1 base, and 12 bases lay between the germline ends. CDR3 nucleotides: TGTGCCAGCAGTGTTACAGGGCCAAGCAATCAGCCCCAGCATTTT. It is translated as CASSVTGPSNQPQHF.

The chain combines TRBV28 with TRBJ2-2, with 7 bases fitting TRBD1. This CDR3 has 14 residues. Trimming cost V 6 bases and J 4 bases; bases outside gene matches: 5. In germline, CDR1 is MDHEN, CDR2 SYDVKM. CDR3 DNA sequence: TGTGCCAGCAGGGTACAGGGGACCACCGGGGAGCTGTTTTTT. This sequence encodes CASRVQGTTGELFF.

This clone came up a few times. The chain recombines TRBV30 with TRBJ1-4; D unresolved. Germline values: CDR1 GTSNPN, CDR2 SVGIG (reference sequence). The CDR3 covers 17 residues. With 3 bases removed from V and 0 bases from J, the gap between germline ends came to 17 bases. CDR3 residues: CAWRELPTDATNEKLFF. Here the CDR3 DNA reads TGTGCCTGGAGGGAGCTCCCGACCGACGCAACTAATGAAAAACTGTTTTTT.

This clone is a singleton in its sample. The chain uses TRBV9 and TRBJ2-3; 8 bases match TRBD2. V was clipped by 3 bases and J by 3 bases; unmatched bases: 3. This CDR3 has 14 residues. Germline V lookup: CDR1 SGDLS, CDR2 YYNGEE. The chain's CDR3 is CASSAGGWTDTQYF. CDR3 coding DNA: TGTGCCAGCAGCGCGGGAGGGTGGACAGATACGCAGTATTTT.

The rearrangement links TRBV28 to TRBJ1-3; D is possibly TRBD1 (5 bases). The CDR3 spans 15 residues. The germline V gene encodes CDR1 MDHEN and CDR2 SYDVKM. With 4 bases removed from V and 4 bases from J, the gap between germline ends came to 14 bases. The CDR3 bases are TGTGCCAGCAGTTCCGGGGGAGGGGACGGAAACACCATATATTTT. The encoded protein is CASSSGGGDGNTIYF.

The chain employs TRBV6-5 and TRBJ2-3, with 7 bases aligning to TRBD2. J lost 1 base, V lost 6 bases, and 7 bases had no gene match. CDR1 and CDR2 from the germline V gene are MNHEY and SVGAGI. This CDR3 region has 15 residues. This CDR3 reads CASSDPAGGTDTQYF. CDR3 nucleotides: TGTGCCAGCAGCGACCCCGCGGGGGGCACAGATACGCAGTATTTT.

The chain employs TRBV30 and TRBJ2-2; no clear D. This CDR3 is built from 12 residues. Germline-derived CDR1 and CDR2 are GTSNPN and SVGIG (reference sequence). Trimming shortened V by 1 base and J by 4 bases, and 4 bases separated the two germline ends. CDR3 region: CAWSGSTGELFF. In DNA, the CDR3 is TGTGCCTGGAGTGGATCCACCGGGGAGCTGTTTTTT.

Here the CDR3 reads CASSSDRNTEAFF. For the CDR3, the DNA is TGTGCCAGCAGCTCGGACCGGAACACTGAAGCTTTCTTT. The chain couples TRBV7-2 to TRBJ1-1; no clear D gene. This CDR3 contains 13 residues. The V and J ends lost 4 bases and 1 base respectively, with 7 bases between them. Per germline, CDR1 SGHTA and CDR2 FQGNSA.

This clone has a handful of counts. This chain connects TRBV19 to TRBJ1-1, with D possibly TRBD1 on 5 matching bases. Per the germline V gene, CDR1 is LNHDA and CDR2 is SQIVND (reference sequence). Trimming cost V 9 bases and J 1 base, with 12 bases left between them. The CDR3 is 13 amino acids. CDR3 DNA sequence: TGTGCCAGCCGGGGACGGGGGAACACTGAAGCTTTCTTT. Translated: CASRGRGNTEAFF.